This T cell receptor (beta chain) was identified during a study of cytomegalovirus exposure and HLA in healthy donors. The V gene's germline CDR1 is SGHRS and CDR2 YFSETQ. This CDR3 is built from 16 residues. V lost 6 bases to trimming and J lost 5 bases, with 23 bases between them. Researchers ran the PCR with 60 Vbeta and 13 Jbeta primers. Produced via immunoSEQ multiplex PCR; TCRdb's table is partial and in-frame only. The sample lists roughly 100,000 clones; over 75% were seen once. The gene calls are TRBV5-1 and TRBJ2-5; D may be TRBD2 (7 bases). The sample taken for sequencing was PBMCs. The sequence derives from a man aged 40-49 years in good health and CMV-seropositive. The CDR3 DNA is TGCGCCAGCAAGCTTATACCAGGGAGGGGGGGTGAGACCCAGTACTTC. Protein sequence: CASKLIPGRGGETQYF.